These T cell receptor beta chains were read from a single sample in a study of CD8 T cells in ankylosing spondylitis. TCRdb passed the 5' RACE reads through MiXCR, listing each CDR3 protein once. Of some 250,000 distinct CDR3 sequences listed, around 10% were seen once; the top ten hold roughly 6.8%. Material for sequencing was blood, either unsorted or a sorted T cell fraction (not recorded which). All receptors come from a male donor with ankylosing spondylitis or in good health (not recorded which). Both conserved end residues are part of each CDR3. The order of the fields is V gene, D gene, clone size, J gene, CDR3 protein, CDR3 DNA. A D gene is named only where the DNA matches it firmly. Clone size is shown for a subset of rows, as once, few, many or a class of expanded clone.

TRBV6-6	TRBD2	NA	TRBJ2-7	CASSSPGLAGGKSSYEQYF	TGTGCCAGCAGTTCCCCGGGACTAGCGGGGGGGAAGTCCTCCTACGAGCAGTACTTC
TRBV5-1	TRBD2	many	TRBJ2-7	CASTPTSGKSYEQYF	TGCGCCAGCACGCCAACTAGCGGGAAATCCTACGAGCAGTACTTC
TRBV6-5	TRBD1	many	TRBJ2-7	CASSYSPHRGIEQYF	TGTGCCAGCAGTTACTCCCCTCACAGGGGAATTGAGCAGTACTTC
TRBV21-1	NA	once	TRBJ2-1	CASSTYRGSSYNEQFF	TGTGCCAGCAGCACCTACAGGGGGAGCTCCTACAATGAGCAGTTCTTC
TRBV29-1	NA	many	TRBJ2-6	CSGGSGANVLTF	TGCAGCGGGGGCTCTGGGGCCAACGTCCTGACTTTC
TRBV19	TRBD1	NA	TRBJ2-1	CASSARQGDSEQFF	TGTGCCAGTAGTGCGAGACAGGGTGATAGTGAGCAGTTCTTC
TRBV12-3/TRBV12-4	NA	many	TRBJ1-1	CASSLGEAGAFF	TGTGCCAGCAGTTTAGGGGAGGCAGGTGCTTTCTTT
TRBV6-4	NA	NA	TRBJ2-2	CASQCVQGLPVTGELFF	TGTGCCAGCCAATGCGTTCAGGGGCTCCCAGTCACCGGGGAGCTGTTTTTT
TRBV25-1	NA	few	TRBJ1-2	CASSTGPGYTF	TGTGCCAGCAGTACCGGGCCAGGCTACACCTTC
TRBV6-2/TRBV6-3	TRBD2	many	TRBJ2-1	CASSYSVGLAGAYNEQFF	TGTGCCAGCAGTTACTCAGTGGGGTTAGCGGGGGCCTACAATGAGCAGTTCTTC
TRBV29-1	TRBD1	many	TRBJ1-4	CSVSGQGGEKLFF	TGCAGCGTTTCGGGACAGGGAGGGGAAAAACTGTTTTTT
TRBV20-1	TRBD2	NA	TRBJ2-3	CSAPPSRLAGFTDTQYF	TGCAGTGCTCCCCCGAGTCGACTAGCGGGATTCACAGATACGCAGTATTTT
TRBV7-2	TRBD1	few	TRBJ2-3	CASSRQGADTQYF	TGTGCCAGCAGCCGCCAGGGGGCGGATACGCAGTATTTT
TRBV7-3	TRBD2	many	TRBJ2-1	CASSLGTNSNEQFF	TGTGCCAGCAGCTTGGGGACTAATTCCAATGAGCAGTTCTTC
TRBV20-1	TRBD2	NA	TRBJ2-1	CSARTPGLAGANEQFF	TGCAGTGCTAGAACACCGGGACTAGCGGGAGCCAATGAGCAGTTCTTC
TRBV20-1	NA	many	TRBJ2-4	CSSETKNIQYF	TGCAGTAGCGAGACCAAAAACATTCAGTACTTC
TRBV12-3/TRBV12-4	NA	many	TRBJ2-7	CASSFGVRHEQYF	TGTGCCAGCAGTTTTGGCGTCAGGCACGAGCAGTACTTC
TRBV20-1	TRBD2	many	TRBJ2-3	CSATIEGLAGGDTQYF	TGCAGTGCTACAATTGAGGGACTAGCGGGGGGGGATACGCAGTATTTT
TRBV5-1	TRBD2	many	TRBJ2-1	CASSVGYRGRARALEQFF	TGCGCCAGCAGCGTCGGGTATCGCGGGAGGGCCAGAGCCCTTGAGCAGTTCTTC
TRBV5-6	NA	medium-sized	TRBJ1-2	CASSFSNYGYTF	TGTGCCAGCAGCTTTTCGAACTATGGCTACACCTTC
TRBV12-3/TRBV12-4	NA	many	TRBJ2-2	CASSPGWAGELFF	TGTGCCAGCAGTCCTGGTTGGGCCGGGGAGCTGTTTTTT
TRBV3-1	TRBD1	NA	TRBJ2-5	CASSDRTGQETQYF	TGTGCCAGCAGCGATCGGACAGGCCAAGAGACCCAGTACTTC
TRBV20-1	NA	many	TRBJ2-7	CSAPELYEQYF	TGCAGTGCTCCTGAACTCTACGAGCAGTACTTC
TRBV6-5	TRBD1	many	TRBJ2-1	CASSYGTDLYNEQFF	TGTGCCAGCAGTTACGGGACAGACCTCTACAATGAGCAGTTCTTC
TRBV4-2	TRBD1	NA	TRBJ1-5	CASSQVGTGVQPQHF	TGTGCCAGCAGCCAAGTCGGGACAGGGGTTCAGCCCCAGCATTTT
TRBV2	NA	few	TRBJ2-7	CASRRRTENYEQYF	TGTGCCAGCAGACGCCGGACAGAGAACTACGAGCAGTACTTC
TRBV7-2	TRBD1	NA	TRBJ2-2	CASSLGAAQGFFTGELFF	TGTGCCAGCAGCTTAGGAGCGGCACAGGGGTTTTTCACCGGGGAGCTGTTTTTT
TRBV7-9	NA	few	TRBJ1-1	CASSFPGRGDSNTEAFF	TGTGCCAGCAGCTTTCCCGGCAGGGGCGATTCGAACACTGAAGCTTTCTTT
TRBV11-2	TRBD1	NA	TRBJ1-5	CASSIDRGNQPQHF	TGTGCCAGCAGCATCGACAGGGGTAATCAGCCCCAGCATTTT
TRBV9	NA	many	TRBJ2-7	CASSPRGDTYEQYF	TGTGCCAGCAGCCCTCGCGGGGACACCTACGAGCAGTACTTC
TRBV6-2/TRBV6-3	TRBD2	many	TRBJ2-7	CASNQPLAGGPASYEQYF	TGTGCCAGCAACCAACCTTTAGCGGGAGGGCCTGCCTCCTACGAGCAGTACTTC
TRBV28	TRBD1	many	TRBJ2-7	CASSLGPGQGGYEQYF	TGTGCCAGCAGTCTGGGTCCGGGACAGGGGGGTTACGAGCAGTACTTC
TRBV5-1	NA	many	TRBJ2-5	CASSLDSPETQYF	TGCGCCAGCAGCTTGGACAGCCCAGAGACCCAGTACTTC
TRBV27	TRBD1	many	TRBJ2-3	CASSSWDRGAYTQYF	TGTGCCAGCAGTTCGTGGGACAGGGGCGCCTATACGCAGTATTTT
TRBV20-1	NA	many	TRBJ2-5	CSVKNGLQETQYF	TGCAGTGTTAAAAATGGACTACAAGAGACCCAGTACTTC
TRBV7-9	NA	NA	TRBJ1-6	CASRPSSYNSPLHF	TGTGCCAGCCGACCGAGCTCCTATAATTCACCCCTCCACTTT
TRBV29-1	NA	many	TRBJ1-2	CSVSSFSAVFDGYTF	TGCAGCGTTTCATCTTTCAGCGCGGTTTTTGATGGCTACACCTTC
TRBV4-1	TRBD1	few	TRBJ2-7	CASSQSDRGYEQYF	TGCGCCAGCAGCCAATCGGACAGGGGCTACGAGCAGTACTTC
TRBV12-3/TRBV12-4	TRBD2	NA	TRBJ2-1	CASRLAGVALNEQFF	TGTGCCAGCAGACTAGCGGGCGTTGCCCTCAATGAGCAGTTCTTC
TRBV9	TRBD1	many	TRBJ1-1	CASSAGTVTEAFF	TGTGCCAGCAGCGCCGGGACAGTCACTGAAGCTTTCTTT
TRBV28	TRBD1	NA	TRBJ1-5	CALGQGFQPQHF	TGTGCCTTGGGACAGGGTTTTCAGCCCCAGCATTTT
TRBV12-3/TRBV12-4	TRBD1	many	TRBJ2-7	CASSIGQGPYEQYF	TGTGCCAGCAGTATAGGACAGGGTCCCTACGAGCAGTACTTC
TRBV7-2	TRBD1	few	TRBJ2-1	CASSRDRASEQFF	TGTGCCAGCAGCCGGGACAGGGCTAGTGAGCAGTTCTTC
TRBV6-5	TRBD1	many	TRBJ2-5	CASSYSAGLLGTGEETQYF	TGTGCCAGCAGTTACTCGGCCGGGTTGCTTGGGACAGGAGAAGAGACCCAGTACTTC
TRBV20-1	NA	many	TRBJ1-5	CSARAGLGPQHF	TGCAGTGCTAGAGCGGGACTGGGGCCCCAGCATTTT
TRBV5-1	TRBD1	few	TRBJ2-7	CASSSGTGGVHEQYF	TGCGCCAGCAGCTCGGGAACAGGGGGAGTCCACGAGCAGTACTTC
TRBV20-1	NA	many	TRBJ1-1	CSARDPSRPTEAFF	TGCAGTGCTAGAGATCCTTCCCGGCCCACTGAAGCTTTCTTT
TRBV20-1	TRBD2	few	TRBJ2-1	CSALTSVPFSVQFF	TGCAGTGCCTTGACTAGCGTTCCTTTTTCTGTGCAGTTCTTC
TRBV12-1	NA	many	TRBJ1-1	CASSCGSSNTEAFF	TGTGCCAGCAGCTGTGGCTCATCGAACACTGAAGCTTTCTTT
TRBV10-2	NA	NA	TRBJ1-2	CAIAPPKDRLEGYTF	TGCGCCATTGCGCCGCCTAAGGACAGACTGGAGGGCTACACCTTC
TRBV12-3/TRBV12-4	NA	many	TRBJ1-1	CATSVTGATEAFF	TGTGCCACTTCGGTCACGGGGGCGACTGAAGCTTTCTTT
TRBV28	NA	few	TRBJ2-7	CASSGALGYEQYF	TGTGCCAGCAGTGGGGCCTTAGGCTACGAGCAGTACTTC
TRBV12-3/TRBV12-4	TRBD2	many	TRBJ2-7	CASTLAGSVEQYF	TGTGCCAGCACCCTAGCGGGAAGCGTCGAGCAGTACTTC
TRBV14	TRBD2	many	TRBJ2-1	CASSPPGGTYNEQFF	TGTGCCAGCAGCCCTCCGGGGGGTACCTACAATGAGCAGTTCTTC
TRBV5-1	TRBD1	many	TRBJ1-1	CASSLRGDRGLDTEAFF	TGCGCCAGCAGCTTACGAGGGGACAGGGGGTTGGACACTGAAGCTTTCTTT
TRBV7-2	NA	NA	TRBJ2-5	CASSPPPPGETQYF	TGTGCCAGCAGCCCACCCCCCCCGGGGGAGACCCAGTACTTC
TRBV5-6	NA	few	TRBJ2-3	CASSLLVGDKGTDWYTDTQYF	TGTGCCAGCAGCTTGCTAGTGGGGGACAAGGGGACGGACTGGTACACAGATACGCAGTATTTT
TRBV20-1	TRBD2	many	TRBJ2-3	CSATHSGSATDTQYF	TGCAGTGCTACCCATAGCGGGAGTGCCACAGATACGCAGTATTTT
TRBV18	NA	few	TRBJ2-3	CASSPLIGELTDTQYF	TGTGCCAGCTCACCTCTCATCGGGGAGCTCACAGATACGCAGTATTTT